This T cell receptor beta chain was observed in a study of blood T cell repertoires in COVID-19. Study information: COVID-19 samples, acute and convalescent, were from the United States, Italy and Spain. From T cells, B-cell-depleted T cells, or PBMCs came the material, which was cDNA or gDNA.

The repertoire was sequenced with immunoSEQ multiplex PCR; TCRdb's copy has only in-frame clones and lacks some. The repertoire holds 100,000 or so clones, with 84% as singletons. CDR1 and CDR2 (germline): LGHNA, YSLEER. Trimming took 1 base from V and 5 from J; bases not matched to a gene: 10. The CDR3 runs to 16 residues. The V and J genes are TRBV4-3 and TRBJ2-7, with 8 positions matching TRBD1. The source material was peripheral blood. This clonotype was sampled from a man in his 70s with active or convalescent COVID-19. This CDR3 is CASSQGQTGVIDEQYF. The CDR3 DNA reads as TGCGCCAGCAGCCAAGGCCAGACAGGGGTGATCGACGAGCAGTACTTC.